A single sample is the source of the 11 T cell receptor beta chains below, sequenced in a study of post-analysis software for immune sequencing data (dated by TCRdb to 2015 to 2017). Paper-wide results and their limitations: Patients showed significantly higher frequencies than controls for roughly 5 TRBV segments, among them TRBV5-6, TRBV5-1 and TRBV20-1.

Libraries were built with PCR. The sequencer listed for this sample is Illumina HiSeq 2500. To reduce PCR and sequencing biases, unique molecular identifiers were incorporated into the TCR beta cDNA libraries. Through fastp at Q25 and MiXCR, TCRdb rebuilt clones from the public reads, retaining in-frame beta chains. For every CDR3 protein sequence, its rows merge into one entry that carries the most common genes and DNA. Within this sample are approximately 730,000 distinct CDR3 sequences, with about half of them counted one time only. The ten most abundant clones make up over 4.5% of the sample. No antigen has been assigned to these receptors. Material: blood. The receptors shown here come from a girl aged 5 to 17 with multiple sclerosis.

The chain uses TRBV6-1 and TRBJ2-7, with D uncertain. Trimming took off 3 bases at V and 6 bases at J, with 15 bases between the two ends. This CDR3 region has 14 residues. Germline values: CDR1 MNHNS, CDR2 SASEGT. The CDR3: CASSDLFVGGEQYF. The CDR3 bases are TGTGCCAGCAGTGACCTCTTTGTAGGTGGCGAGCAGTACTTC.

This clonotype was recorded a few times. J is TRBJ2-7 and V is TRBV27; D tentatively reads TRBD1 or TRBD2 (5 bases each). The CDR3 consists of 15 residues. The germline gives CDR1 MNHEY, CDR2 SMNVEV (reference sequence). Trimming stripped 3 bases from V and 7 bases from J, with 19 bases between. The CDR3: CASSFGHGEMREQYF. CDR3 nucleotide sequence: TGTGCCAGCAGTTTTGGACACGGGGAGATGAGAGAGCAGTACTTC.

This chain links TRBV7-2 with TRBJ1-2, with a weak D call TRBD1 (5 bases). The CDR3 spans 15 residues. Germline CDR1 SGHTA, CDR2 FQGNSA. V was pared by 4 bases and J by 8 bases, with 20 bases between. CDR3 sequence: CASSSIVTASRGYTF. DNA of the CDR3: TGTGCCAGCAGCTCCATAGTGACAGCCTCGAGGGGCTACACCTTC. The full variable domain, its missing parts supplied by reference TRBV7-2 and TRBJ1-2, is GAGVSQSPSNKVTEKGKDVELRCDPISGHTALYWYRQSLGQGLEFLIYFQGNSAPDKSGLPSDRFSAERTGGSVSTLTIQRTQQEDSAVYLCASSSIVTASRGYTFGSGTRLTVV.

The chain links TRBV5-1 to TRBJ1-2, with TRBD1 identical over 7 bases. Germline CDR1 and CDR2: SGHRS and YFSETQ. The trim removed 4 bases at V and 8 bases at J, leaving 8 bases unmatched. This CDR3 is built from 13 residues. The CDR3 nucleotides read TGCGCCAGCAGCCAAACAGGGGATACGGGCTACACCTTC. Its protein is CASSQTGDTGYTF.

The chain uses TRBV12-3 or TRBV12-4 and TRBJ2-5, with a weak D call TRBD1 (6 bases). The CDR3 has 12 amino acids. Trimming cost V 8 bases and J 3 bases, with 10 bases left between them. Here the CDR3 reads CASASGEETQYF. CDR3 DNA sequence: TGTGCCAGCGCATCAGGGGAAGAGACCCAGTACTTC.

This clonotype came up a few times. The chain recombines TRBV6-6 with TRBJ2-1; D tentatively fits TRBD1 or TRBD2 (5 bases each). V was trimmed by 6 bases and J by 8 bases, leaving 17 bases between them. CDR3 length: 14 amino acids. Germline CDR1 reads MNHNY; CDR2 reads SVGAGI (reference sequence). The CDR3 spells CASSPTAGRDEQFF. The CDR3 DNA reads TGTGCCAGCAGCCCCACGGCAGGGCGGGATGAGCAGTTCTTC.

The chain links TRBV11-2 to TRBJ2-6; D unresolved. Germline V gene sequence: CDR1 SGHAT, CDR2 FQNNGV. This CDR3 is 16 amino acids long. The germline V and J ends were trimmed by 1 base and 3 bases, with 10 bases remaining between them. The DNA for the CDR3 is TGTGCCAGCAGCTTAGGGGTGCCTGTTGGGGCCAACGTCCTGACTTTC. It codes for CASSLGVPVGANVLTF. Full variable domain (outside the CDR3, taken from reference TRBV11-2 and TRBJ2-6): EAGVAQSPRYKIIEKRQSVAFWCNPISGHATLYWYQQILGQGPKLLIQFQNNGVVDDSQLPKDRFSAERLKGVDSTLKIQPAKLEDSAVYLCASSLGVPVGANVLTFGAGSRLTVL.

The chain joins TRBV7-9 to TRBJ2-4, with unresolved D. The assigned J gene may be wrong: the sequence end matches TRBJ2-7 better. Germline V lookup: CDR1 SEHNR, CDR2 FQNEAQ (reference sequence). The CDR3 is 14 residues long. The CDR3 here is CASSLSELSYEQYF. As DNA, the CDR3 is TGTGCCAGCAGCTTATCGGAACTCTCCTACGAGCAGTACTTC.

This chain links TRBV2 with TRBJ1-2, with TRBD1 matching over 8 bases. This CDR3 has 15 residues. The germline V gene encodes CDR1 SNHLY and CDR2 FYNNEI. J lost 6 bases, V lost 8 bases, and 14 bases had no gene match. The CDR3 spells CASPGAGGDLDGYTF. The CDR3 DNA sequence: TGTGCCAGCCCCGGGGCAGGGGGCGATCTGGATGGCTACACCTTC.

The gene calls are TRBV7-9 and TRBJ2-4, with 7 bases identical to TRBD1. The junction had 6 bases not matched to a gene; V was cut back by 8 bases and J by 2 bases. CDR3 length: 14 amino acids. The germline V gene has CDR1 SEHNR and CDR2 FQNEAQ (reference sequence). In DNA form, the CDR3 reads TGTGCCAGCGCCAGGGGGAGTACCAAAAACATTCAGTACTTC. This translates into CASARGSTKNIQYF.

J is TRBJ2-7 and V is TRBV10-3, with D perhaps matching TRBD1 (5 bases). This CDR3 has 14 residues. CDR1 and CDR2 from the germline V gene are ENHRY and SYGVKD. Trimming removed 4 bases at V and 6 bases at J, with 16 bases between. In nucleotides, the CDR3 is TGTGCCATCAGTGGGGGCATGGCTGTGACCGAGCAGTACTTC. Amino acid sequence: CAISGGMAVTEQYF.